Given below is one T cell receptor beta chain in context. What it binds is unknown. The conserved final phenylalanine or tryptophan is absent from the CDR3, which likely points to a read error. The sample is drawn from a study of blood T cells in healthy people across ages. Study findings and constraints: TCR beta diversity, measured per million T cells, fell in a roughly linear way with age.

Samples each had at least 5.5 micrograms of total RNA extracted. With a J-beta primer mix and a sample-barcoded 5' primer, a second PCR ran about 7 to 11 cycles. Every cDNA molecule carried a tag from a template-switch adaptor bearing 12 random nucleotides. TCRdb called the 5' RACE reads again in MiXCR, with one record for every CDR3 protein. The sample holds more than 500,000 distinct CDR3 sequences, about 29% seen once. The CDR3 consists of 15 residues. Germline CDR1 and CDR2: MNHEY and SVGAGI. The ends were cut back, 0 bases at V and 1 base at J, with 7 bases in the middle. The data also belong to a second study, concerning T cells of mothers and their children.

The clonotype originates from a boy younger than 10 in good health. The chain joins TRBV6-5 to TRBJ2-4; the D gene is possibly TRBD1 (6 bases). Sequenced material: blood. Written as DNA, the CDR3 is TGTGCCAGCAGTTACTCCAGGGGTGCCAAAAACATTCAGTACTCC. This translates into CASSYSRGAKNIQYS.